This T cell receptor beta chain derives from a study of blood T cell repertoires in COVID-19. On the study more broadly: Sources were T cells, B-cell-depleted T cells, or PBMCs; the material itself was cDNA or gDNA.

Trimming cost V 6 bases and J 2 bases, with 13 bases left between them. CDR1 SQVTM and CDR2 ANQGSEA come from the germline V gene. The CDR3 is 13 amino acids. TCRdb keeps only in-frame clones here, not all; method: immunoSEQ multiplex PCR. Of more than 25,000 clones detected, roughly 83% appear once; the ten largest clones hold about 9.3%. The V and J genes are TRBV29-1 and TRBJ2-5, with TRBD2 as a possible D gene (5 bases). The specimen sequenced was peripheral blood. The TCR comes from an older man with active COVID-19. This chain's CDR3 is CSVNRPGQETQYF. The CDR3 DNA is TGCAGCGTCAACCGACCGGGACAAGAGACCCAGTACTTC.